This T cell receptor (beta chain) was recovered during a study of regulatory T cells in long-lasting Graves disease. Arm-PCR of CDR3 regions and iRepertoire HTBI primers were used to build TCR beta libraries. TCRdb passed the multiplex PCR reads through MiXCR, listing each CDR3 protein once. Among hundreds of thousands of distinct CDR3 sequences listed, roughly 16% were seen once. Indicated time point: newly diagnosed GD, antithyroid drugs for less than 3 months. From RNA extracted from PBMCs, the TCR library was made. This clonotype was counted ten times or more. V lost 5 bases to trimming and J lost 0 bases, with 17 bases between them. Germline V lookup: CDR1 MDHEN, CDR2 SYDVKM. The CDR3 spans 16 residues. These data also formed part of another study, on T cells in Graves' hyperthyroidism and ophthalmopathy. This second study notes: Blood also carried most thyroid clonotypes expanded above 0.001.

The chain recombines TRBV28 with TRBJ2-7, with D possibly matching TRBD2 (5 bases). This material consisted of peripheral blood mononuclear cells (PBMCs), taken at new diagnosis, from a patient treated with antithyroid drugs. The sequence was obtained from a woman in her thirties with Graves disease. CDR3: CASSSWAGGSSYEQYF. CDR3 coding DNA: TGTGCCAGCAGTAGCTGGGCGGGCGGAAGCTCCTACGAGCAGTACTTC.